This T cell receptor beta chain emerged from a study of early T cells in non-severe SARS-CoV-2 infection. This clonotype came up a few times. The antigen is not known. Individual cDNA molecules received unique molecular identifiers. TCRdb re-derived calls from the 5' RACE reads in MiXCR, one entry per CDR3 protein. The table records over 60,000 distinct CDR3 sequences, about 11% of them present only once. Trimming stripped 3 bases from V and 6 bases from J, with 6 bases between. The CDR3 loop spans 12 amino acids. Germline CDR1 is SGHTA and CDR2 is FQGNSA. General observations from the study: VDJdb-based annotation leaned toward anti-spike CD8 responses and missed private and CD4 specificities.

The clonotype comes from an adult who was a healthcare worker with PCR-confirmed SARS-CoV-2 infection or an uninfected control (not recorded which). Sequencing used whole blood, obtained at baseline. V gene TRBV7-2 combines with J gene TRBJ2-1; D remains ambiguous. CDR3 DNA sequence: TGTGCCAGCAGCTTCGAACGCAATGAGCAGTTCTTC. Its protein product is CASSFERNEQFF. The variable domain in full, with the rest retrieved from reference TRBV7-2 and TRBJ2-1, is GAGVSQSPSNKVTEKGKDVELRCDPISGHTALYWYRQSLGQGLEFLIYFQGNSAPDKSGLPSDRFSAERTGGSVSTLTIQRTQQEDSAVYLCASSFERNEQFFGPGTRLTVL.